The subject of this entry is one TCR beta chain. Antigen unknown. This sample was taken from a study of T cell responses to AZD1222 COVID-19 vaccine. Study-wide results and caveats: There were repertoire samples only from the period after the peak T cell response. Spike-spanning, vaccine-associated CD4 TCRs were dominant at 160-218 and 743-854. There were mostly white British donors and more females than males, and clonal diversity was possibly underestimated. Recipients of two AZD1222 doses showed rising Spike-specific TCR breadth and depth.

Data came from immunoSEQ multiplex PCR; TCRdb stores just in-frame clones and leaves some out. The sample lists 150,000 or so clones, approximately 78% seen once, with approximately 4% in the top ten. CDR1 and CDR2 (germline): MGHRA, YSYEKL. Trimming removed 1 base from V and 1 base from J; junction bases left unmatched: 6. CDR3 length: 18 residues. The TCR sequence derives from an adult in good health. The chain is built from TRBV4-1 and TRBJ2-1; TRBD2 aligns across 11 bases. Sample: peripheral blood, taken on day 0 of MenACWY control vaccination. The CDR3 loop reads CASSQGPTSGASYNEQFF. CDR3 nucleotides: TGCGCCAGCAGCCAAGGACCGACTAGCGGGGCGTCCTACAATGAGCAGTTCTTC.